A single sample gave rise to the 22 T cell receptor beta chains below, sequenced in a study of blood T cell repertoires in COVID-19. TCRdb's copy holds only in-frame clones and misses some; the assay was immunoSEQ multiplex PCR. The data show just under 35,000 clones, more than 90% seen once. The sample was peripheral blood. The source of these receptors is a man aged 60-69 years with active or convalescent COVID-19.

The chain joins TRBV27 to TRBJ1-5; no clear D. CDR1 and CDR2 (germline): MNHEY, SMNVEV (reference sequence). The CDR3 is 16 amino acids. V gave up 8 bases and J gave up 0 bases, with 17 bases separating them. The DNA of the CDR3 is TGTGCCAGCCAGCGTGTGGCGGGTGGTAGCAATCAGCCCCAGCATTTT. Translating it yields CASQRVAGGSNQPQHF.

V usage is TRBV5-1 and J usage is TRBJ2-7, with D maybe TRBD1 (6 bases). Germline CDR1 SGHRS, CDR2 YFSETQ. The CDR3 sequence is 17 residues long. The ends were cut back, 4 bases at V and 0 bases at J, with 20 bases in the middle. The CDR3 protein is CASSVSMDSRSSYEQYF. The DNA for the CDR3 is TGCGCCAGCAGCGTATCCATGGACAGTCGGAGCTCCTACGAGCAGTACTTC.

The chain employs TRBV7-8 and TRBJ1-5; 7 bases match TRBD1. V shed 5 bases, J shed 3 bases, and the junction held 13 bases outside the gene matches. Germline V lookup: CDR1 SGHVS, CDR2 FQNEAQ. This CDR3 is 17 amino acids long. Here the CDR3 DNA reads TGTGCCAGCAGCCCCCGACAGGGACCATTATCCAATCAGCCCCAGCATTTT. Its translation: CASSPRQGPLSNQPQHF.

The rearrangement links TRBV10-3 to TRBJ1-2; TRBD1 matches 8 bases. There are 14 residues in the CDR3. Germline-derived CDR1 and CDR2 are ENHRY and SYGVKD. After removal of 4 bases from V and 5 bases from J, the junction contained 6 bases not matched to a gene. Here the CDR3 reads CAISARTGIYGYTF. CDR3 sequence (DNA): TGTGCCATCAGTGCGCGGACAGGGATATATGGCTACACCTTC.

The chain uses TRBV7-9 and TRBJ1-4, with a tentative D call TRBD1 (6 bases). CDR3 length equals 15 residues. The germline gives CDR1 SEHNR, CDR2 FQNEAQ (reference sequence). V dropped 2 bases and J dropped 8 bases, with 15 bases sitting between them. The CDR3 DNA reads TGTGCCAGCAGCTTAAGGACAGCCCAAGGGGAAAAACTGTTTTTT. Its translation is CASSLRTAQGEKLFF.

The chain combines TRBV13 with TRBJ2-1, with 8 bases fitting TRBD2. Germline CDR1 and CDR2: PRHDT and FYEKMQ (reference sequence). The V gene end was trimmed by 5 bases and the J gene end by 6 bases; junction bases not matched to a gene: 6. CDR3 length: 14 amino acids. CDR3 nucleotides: TGTGCCAGCAGCCCCCGAGGGACTAGCAATGAGCAGTTCTTC. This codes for CASSPRGTSNEQFF. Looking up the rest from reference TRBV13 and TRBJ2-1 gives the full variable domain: AAGVIQSPRHLIKEKRETATLKCYPIPRHDTVYWYQQGPGQDPQFLISFYEKMQSDKGSIPDRFSAQQFSDYHSELNMSSLELGDSALYFCASSPRGTSNEQFFGPGTRLTVL.

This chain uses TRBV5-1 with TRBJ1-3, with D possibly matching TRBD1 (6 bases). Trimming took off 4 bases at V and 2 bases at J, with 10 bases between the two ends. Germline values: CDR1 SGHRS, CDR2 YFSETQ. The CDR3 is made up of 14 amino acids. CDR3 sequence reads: CASSPQGPGNTIYF. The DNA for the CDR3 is TGCGCCAGCAGCCCACAGGGCCCTGGAAACACCATATATTTT.

The CDR3 region has the DNA TGTGCCAGCAGCCAGAAGTGGAGGCTAGCGGGGGGCAACTACAATGAGCAGTTCTTC. This translates into CASSQKWRLAGGNYNEQFF. This chain links TRBV3-1 (or the pseudogene TRBV3-2) with TRBJ2-1; the match to TRBD2 covers 11 bases. There are 19 residues in the CDR3. The V and J ends lost 3 bases and 3 bases, in that order; junction bases with no gene match: 13. The germline V gene encodes CDR1 LGHDT and CDR2 YNNKEL (reference sequence).

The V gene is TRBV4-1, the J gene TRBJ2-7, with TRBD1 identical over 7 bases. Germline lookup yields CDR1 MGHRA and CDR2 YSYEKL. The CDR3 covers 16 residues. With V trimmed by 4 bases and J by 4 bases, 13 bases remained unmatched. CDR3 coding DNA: TGCGCCAGCAGCCTAGCCGTTTCGGGACAGAATTACGAGCAGTACTTC. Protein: CASSLAVSGQNYEQYF.

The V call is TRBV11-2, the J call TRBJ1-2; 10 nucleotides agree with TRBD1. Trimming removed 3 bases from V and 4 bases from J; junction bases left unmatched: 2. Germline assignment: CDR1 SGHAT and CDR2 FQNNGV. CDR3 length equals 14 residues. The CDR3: CASSFRTGGYGYTF. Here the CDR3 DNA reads TGTGCCAGCAGCTTCAGGACAGGGGGCTATGGCTACACCTTC. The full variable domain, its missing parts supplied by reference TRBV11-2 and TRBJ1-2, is EAGVAQSPRYKIIEKRQSVAFWCNPISGHATLYWYQQILGQGPKLLIQFQNNGVVDDSQLPKDRFSAERLKGVDSTLKIQPAKLEDSAVYLCASSFRTGGYGYTFGSGTRLTVV.

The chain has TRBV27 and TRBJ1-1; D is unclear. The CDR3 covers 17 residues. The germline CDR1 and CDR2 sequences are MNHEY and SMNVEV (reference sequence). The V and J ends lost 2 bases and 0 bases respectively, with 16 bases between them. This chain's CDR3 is CASSLRVSETMNTEAFF. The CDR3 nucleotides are TGTGCCAGCAGTTTACGGGTGTCGGAAACTATGAACACTGAAGCTTTCTTT.

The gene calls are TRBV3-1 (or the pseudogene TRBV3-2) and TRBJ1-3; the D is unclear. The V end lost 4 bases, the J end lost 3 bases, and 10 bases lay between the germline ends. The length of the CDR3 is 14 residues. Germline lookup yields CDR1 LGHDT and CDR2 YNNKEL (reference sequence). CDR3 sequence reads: CASSLAGVGNTIYF. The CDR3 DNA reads TGTGCCAGCAGCCTCGCCGGTGTTGGAAACACCATATATTTT.

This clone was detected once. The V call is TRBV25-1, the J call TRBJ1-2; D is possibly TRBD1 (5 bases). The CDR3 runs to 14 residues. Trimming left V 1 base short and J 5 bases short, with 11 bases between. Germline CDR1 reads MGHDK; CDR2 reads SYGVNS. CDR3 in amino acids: CASSEWGEAYGYTF. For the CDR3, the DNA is TGTGCCAGCAGTGAATGGGGGGAGGCGTATGGCTACACCTTC.

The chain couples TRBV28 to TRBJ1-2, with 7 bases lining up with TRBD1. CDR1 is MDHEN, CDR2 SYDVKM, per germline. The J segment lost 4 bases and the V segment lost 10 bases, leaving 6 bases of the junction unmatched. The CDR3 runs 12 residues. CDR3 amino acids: CATRGGTYGYTF. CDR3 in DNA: TGTGCCACTAGAGGGGGCACCTATGGCTACACCTTC.

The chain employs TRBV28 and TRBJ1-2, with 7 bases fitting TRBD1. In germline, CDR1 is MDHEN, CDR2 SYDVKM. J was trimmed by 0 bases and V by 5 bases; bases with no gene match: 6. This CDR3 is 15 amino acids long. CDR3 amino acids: CASSQRDSPNYGYTF. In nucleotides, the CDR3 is TGTGCCAGCAGTCAACGGGACAGTCCTAACTATGGCTACACCTTC.

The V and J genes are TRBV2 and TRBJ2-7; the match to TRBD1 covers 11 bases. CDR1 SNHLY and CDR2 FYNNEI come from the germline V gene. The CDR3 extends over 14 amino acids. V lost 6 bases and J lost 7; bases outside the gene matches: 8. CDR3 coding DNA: TGTGCCAGCAGGGGACAGGGGGAGTTTACGGAGCAGTACTTC. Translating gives CASRGQGEFTEQYF.

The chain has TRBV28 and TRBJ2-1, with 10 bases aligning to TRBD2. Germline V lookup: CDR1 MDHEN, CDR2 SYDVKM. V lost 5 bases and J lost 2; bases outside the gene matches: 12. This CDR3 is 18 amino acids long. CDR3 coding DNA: TGTGCCAGCAGTCACCGGGGAGCGGGAGGGGGCGCCTACAATGAGCAGTTCTTC. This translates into CASSHRGAGGGAYNEQFF.

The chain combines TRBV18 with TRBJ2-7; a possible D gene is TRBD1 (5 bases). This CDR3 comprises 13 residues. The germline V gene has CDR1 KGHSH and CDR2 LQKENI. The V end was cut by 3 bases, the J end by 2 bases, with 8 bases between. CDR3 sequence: CASSPRQTYEQYF. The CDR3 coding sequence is TGTGCCAGCTCACCGCGACAGACCTACGAGCAGTACTTC.

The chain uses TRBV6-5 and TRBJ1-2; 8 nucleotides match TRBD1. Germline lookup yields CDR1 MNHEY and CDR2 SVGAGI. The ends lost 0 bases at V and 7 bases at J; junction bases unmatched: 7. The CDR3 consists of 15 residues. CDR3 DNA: TGTGCCAGCAGTTACTCGACCCAGGGGGCGCCTGGCTACACCTTC. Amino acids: CASSYSTQGAPGYTF.

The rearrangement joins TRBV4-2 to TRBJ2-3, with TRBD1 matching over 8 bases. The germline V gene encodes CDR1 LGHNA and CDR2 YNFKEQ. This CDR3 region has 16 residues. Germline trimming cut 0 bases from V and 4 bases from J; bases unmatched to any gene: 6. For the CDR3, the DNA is TGTGCCAGCAGCCAAGATACAGGGGGGAAGGCAGATACGCAGTATTTT. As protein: CASSQDTGGKADTQYF.

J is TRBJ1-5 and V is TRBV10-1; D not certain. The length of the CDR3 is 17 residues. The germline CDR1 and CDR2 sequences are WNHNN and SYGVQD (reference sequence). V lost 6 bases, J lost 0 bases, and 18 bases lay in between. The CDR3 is CASSHLAVSSSNQPQHF. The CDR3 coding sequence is TGCGCCAGCAGCCACTTAGCAGTCTCCTCTAGCAATCAGCCCCAGCATTTT.

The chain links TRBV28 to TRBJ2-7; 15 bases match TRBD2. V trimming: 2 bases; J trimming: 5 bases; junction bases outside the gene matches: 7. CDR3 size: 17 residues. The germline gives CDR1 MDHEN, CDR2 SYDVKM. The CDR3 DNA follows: TGTGCCAGCAGTTTAGGACTAGCGGGAGGGGTACGGGACGAGCAGTACTTC. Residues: CASSLGLAGGVRDEQYF.